The TCR beta chain described here comes from a study of cytomegalovirus exposure and HLA in healthy donors. Regarding the study as a whole: When a later analysis compared HLA-associated TCR beta chains with equally common others, the HLA-associated chains turned out to be more clonally expanded and to have lower generation probabilities.

Though probably carrying unrecorded immune exposures, donors were nominally healthy at sampling. V lost 8 bases to trimming and J lost 7 bases; unmatched junction nucleotides: 16. The CDR3 runs 17 residues. The germline V gene has CDR1 LNHDA and CDR2 SQIVND (reference sequence). The PCR had 60 Vbeta and 13 Jbeta primers. The data were produced by immunoSEQ multiplex PCR, yet TCRdb's version contains in-frame clones alone and is incomplete. The sample contains just over 95,000 clones, about 78% of which appear only once. Concerning this clone itself: The antigen remains unidentified.

This TCR was recovered from a woman between 40 and 55 years old in good health and CMV-seropositive. The gene calls are TRBV19 and TRBJ2-2, with 10 bases lining up with TRBD2. Sequencing was done on a sample of PBMCs. CDR3 amino acids: CASAPASGRVMLGELFF. The CDR3 DNA sequence: TGTGCCAGTGCCCCCGCTAGCGGGAGAGTTATGCTCGGGGAGCTGTTTTTT.